These 26 T cell receptor beta chains were sequenced from one sample in a study of spatial heterogeneity in lung cancer. Time point noted: sample taken at primary tumor resection. Study observations and caveats: For expanded intratumoral alpha and beta TCRs, counts tracked tumor mutation counts.

MiXCR, run by TCRdb on the 5' RACE reads, gives a single entry per CDR3 protein. The table lists 9,500 or so distinct CDR3 sequences, around an eighth of them singletons. Antigens for these TCRs are unknown. This specimen was lung tumor tissue, taken at surgery. The receptors shown here come from a male donor with early-stage non-small cell lung cancer.

This clonotype was seen a few times. For a library built for alpha chains, this beta chain is a stray read; little rests on its size. This chain joins TRBV5-4 and TRBJ2-4; 7 positions agree with TRBD1. The CDR3 contains 16 residues. Germline values: CDR1 SGHNT, CDR2 YYREEE (reference sequence). Trimming took 0 bases from V and 0 from J; bases not matched to a gene: 3. Written as DNA, the CDR3 is TGTGCCAGCAGCTTGGCAGGGGGATTAGCCAAAAACATTCAGTACTTC. Translating it yields CASSLAGGLAKNIQYF. Together with reference TRBV5-4 and TRBJ2-4, the CDR3 gives the full variable domain: ETGVTQSPTHLIKTRGQQVTLRCSSQSGHNTVSWYQQALGQGPQFIFQYYREEENGRGNFPPRFSGLQFPNYSSELNVNALELDDSALYLCASSLAGGLAKNIQYFGAGTRLSVL.

At least ten counts were recorded for this clonotype. A library prepared for alpha chains yielded this beta chain as an off-target read; its size is of little meaning. The chain has TRBV20-1 and TRBJ2-7, with 9 nucleotides matching TRBD2. Germline V lookup: CDR1 DFQATT, CDR2 SNEGSKA (reference sequence). The CDR3 loop spans 13 amino acids. Trimming took 6 bases from V and 5 from J; bases not matched to a gene: 8. The CDR3 loop is CSASSSGSNEQYF. The CDR3 nucleotides read TGCAGTGCGTCTAGTAGCGGGAGTAACGAGCAGTACTTC.

This clonotype was seen ten or more times. This beta chain came through as a stray read in a library set up for alpha chains, and its size says little. The chain employs TRBV7-8 and TRBJ1-2; no clear D gene. V was clipped by 2 bases and J by 5 bases, with 12 bases between them. Germline V gives CDR1 SGHVS, CDR2 FQNEAQ. The CDR3 spans 14 residues. The CDR3 nucleotides are TGTGCCAGCAGCTTAAGGGATACCTCATATGGCTACACCTTC. Translated: CASSLRDTSYGYTF. Supplemented by reference TRBV7-8 and TRBJ1-2, the full variable domain reads GAGVSQSPRYKVAKRGQDVALRCDPISGHVSLFWYQQALGQGPEFLTYFQNEAQLDKSGLPSDRFFAERPEGSVSTLKIQRTQQEDSAVYLCASSLRDTSYGYTFGSGTRLTVV.

In this sample, this clonotype turned up many times. This beta chain is an off-target read within a library intended for alpha chains, so its frequency means little. The V gene is TRBV5-5, the J gene TRBJ2-7; 7 bases map to TRBD1. The CDR3 is made up of 14 amino acids. After removal of 2 bases from V and 2 bases from J, the junction contained 4 bases not matched to a gene. The V gene's germline CDR1 is SGHKS and CDR2 YYEKEE (reference sequence). For the CDR3, the DNA is TGTGCCAGCAGCTTAACAGGGGCTGCCTACGAGCAGTACTTC. Its translation is CASSLTGAAYEQYF.

This clonotype is deemed medium-sized. This beta chain came through as a stray read in a library set up for alpha chains, and its size says little. This chain links TRBV6-2 or TRBV6-3 with TRBJ2-1; D is ambiguous. The CDR3 covers 13 residues. Germline values: CDR1 MNHEY, CDR2 SVGEGT. Trimming removed 4 bases from V and 4 bases from J, with 8 bases in between. The CDR3 DNA is TGTGCCAGCAGTTCTCTTTCATACAATGAGCAGTTCTTC. Its translation: CASSSLSYNEQFF.

This clonotype was counted many times. In a library made to pick up alpha chains, this beta chain is a stray read with a size that means little. The chain carries TRBV2 and TRBJ1-3, with 8 bases fitting TRBD1. This CDR3 is 19 amino acids long. Germline V gives CDR1 SNHLY, CDR2 FYNNEI. The J segment lost 0 bases and the V segment lost 7 bases, leaving 17 bases of the junction unmatched. CDR3 nucleotides: TGTGCCAGCACCACAATAGTGGGACAGGACTCTTCCTCTGGAAACACCATATATTTT. Translation gives CASTTIVGQDSSSGNTIYF.

This clonotype was seen many times. This beta chain was picked up by a library intended for alpha chains and is off target, so its count carries little meaning. The chain is built from TRBV11-2 and TRBJ2-4; D is possibly TRBD1 or TRBD2 (5 bases each). CDR1 is SGHAT and CDR2 is FQNNGV in the germline V gene. V was clipped by 7 bases and J by 6 bases, with 16 bases between them. The CDR3 covers 14 residues. The CDR3: CASTSQGEGNIQYF. In nucleotides, the CDR3 is TGTGCCAGCACCTCGCAGGGCGAGGGAAACATTCAGTACTTC.

Details on this clonotype: Within a library made for alpha chains, this beta chain is off target, and its count is uninformative. V is TRBV29-1 and J is TRBJ1-2; 8 nucleotides agree with TRBD1. The CDR3 consists of 12 residues. After removal of 8 bases from V and 7 bases from J, the junction contained 9 bases not matched to a gene. The germline V gene has CDR1 SQVTM and CDR2 ANQGSEA. This chain's CDR3 is CSLTTGDSGYTF. Written as DNA, the CDR3 is TGCAGCCTGACGACAGGGGATAGTGGCTACACCTTC.

This clonotype occurred many times. Since it is a stray read in a library aimed at alpha chains, this beta chain has a size that is not meaningful. This chain joins TRBV29-1 and TRBJ1-1; 7 bases line up with TRBD1. The germline CDR1 and CDR2 sequences are SQVTM and ANQGSEA. The CDR3 is 14 amino acids. The J segment lost 2 bases and the V segment lost 3 bases, leaving 6 bases of the junction unmatched. The chain's CDR3 is CSVDQGQSNTEAFF. The CDR3, as DNA: TGCAGCGTTGACCAGGGACAGAGCAACACTGAAGCTTTCTTT.

This clonotype occurred many times. Because the library targeted alpha chains, this beta chain is an off-target read whose size means little. The chain uses TRBV3-1 and TRBJ2-7; 7 nucleotides align to TRBD2. Germline V gives CDR1 LGHDT, CDR2 YNNKEL (reference sequence). The CDR3 length is 15 residues. Trimming removed 3 bases from V and 5 bases from J; junction bases left unmatched: 10. The CDR3: CASSQGSGRKDEQYF. The CDR3 region has the DNA TGTGCCAGCAGCCAGGGTAGCGGGCGAAAAGACGAGCAGTACTTC.

This clonotype was seen ten or more times. The size of this beta chain means little, since it is a stray read in a library made for alpha chains. V usage is TRBV5-1 and J usage is TRBJ2-1; D remains unclear. V was pared by 0 bases and J by 4 bases, with 8 bases between. The germline gives CDR1 SGHRS, CDR2 YFSETQ. This CDR3 spans 14 amino acids. In DNA, the CDR3 is TGCGCCAGCAGCTTGGGTTCAGAATACAATGAGCAGTTCTTC. This codes for CASSLGSEYNEQFF.

This clonotype showed up many times. The library was prepared for alpha chains; this beta chain is a stray read, so its frequency means little. The rearrangement joins TRBV7-2 to TRBJ2-5; the match to TRBD2 covers 12 bases. CDR3 length equals 18 residues. Germline CDR1 SGHTA, CDR2 FQGNSA. The V and J ends lost 2 bases and 2 bases, in that order; junction bases with no gene match: 9. The CDR3 DNA sequence: TGTGCCAGCAGCTTAAGTGGGCTAGCGGGAGGGGAGCAAGAGACCCAGTACTTC. It translates to CASSLSGLAGGEQETQYF. Looking up the rest from reference TRBV7-2 and TRBJ2-5 gives the full variable domain: GAGVSQSPSNKVTEKGKDVELRCDPISGHTALYWYRQSLGQGLEFLIYFQGNSAPDKSGLPSDRFSAERTGGSVSTLTIQRTQQEDSAVYLCASSLSGLAGGEQETQYFGPGTRLLVL.

This clonotype is categorized as medium-sized. Little can be read into the size of this beta chain, an off-target read in a library designed for alpha chains. This chain links TRBV5-1 with TRBJ2-7; possibly TRBD2 for D (6 bases). The V and J ends lost 4 bases and 6 bases respectively, with 17 bases between them. CDR1 and CDR2 (germline): SGHRS, YFSETQ. The CDR3 has 14 residues. CDR3 nucleotides: TGCGCCAGCAGCATTGGCGGGGCGCGGGGCGAGCAGTACTTC. Residues: CASSIGGARGEQYF.

This clonotype was picked up many times. This beta chain is a stray read from a library made for alpha chains; its abundance is not meaningful. The chain recombines TRBV28 with TRBJ2-1; the match to TRBD2 covers 11 bases. This CDR3 has 15 amino acids. Trimming took 6 bases from V and 6 from J; bases not matched to a gene: 7. Germline values: CDR1 MDHEN, CDR2 SYDVKM. CDR3 in amino acids: CASRPTSGSFNEQFF. The CDR3 nucleotides read TGTGCCAGCAGACCAACTAGCGGGAGTTTCAATGAGCAGTTCTTC. Full variable domain (remainder filled in from reference TRBV28 and TRBJ2-1): DVKVTQSSRYLVKRTGEKVFLECVQDMDHENMFWYRQDPGLGLRLIYFSYDVKMKEKGDIPEGYSVSREKKERFSLILESASTNQTSMYLCASRPTSGSFNEQFFGPGTRLTVL.

This clonotype was observed many times. The library was built for alpha chains, so this beta chain is an off-target read and its size means little. This sequence joins TRBV29-1 and TRBJ1-3, with D possibly being TRBD1 (6 bases). Germline assignment: CDR1 SQVTM and CDR2 ANQGSEA. Trimming removed 7 bases from V and 4 bases from J, with 14 bases in between. The CDR3 sequence is 13 residues long. The CDR3 loop is CSAGGATGNTIYF. The CDR3 DNA sequence: TGCAGCGCCGGGGGGGCTACGGGAAACACCATATATTTT.

This clonotype was detected many times. Being off target in a library aimed at alpha chains, this beta chain has a size of little meaning. V is TRBV12-3 or TRBV12-4 and J is TRBJ2-5; D is possibly TRBD2 (6 bases). Trimming removed 6 bases at V and 4 bases at J, with 12 bases between. The CDR3 covers 13 residues. CDR3 amino acids: CASRVGGGETQYF. The DNA of the CDR3 is TGTGCCAGCAGGGTGGGGGGAGGAGAGACCCAGTACTTC.

This clonotype showed up many times. This beta chain came through as a stray read in a library set up for alpha chains, and its size says little. The chain joins TRBV11-2 to TRBJ2-5; 7 bases are shared with TRBD1. V shed 5 bases and J 3 bases; nucleotides not matched to a gene: 6. The CDR3 has 14 amino acids. The germline V gene has CDR1 SGHAT and CDR2 FQNNGV. CDR3 nucleotides: TGTGCCAGCAGCCTGGGACAGATAAAAGAGACCCAGTACTTC. It is translated as CASSLGQIKETQYF.

With regard to this clonotype: This beta chain lies outside the target of a library built for alpha chains; its clone size means little. This chain uses TRBV5-1 with TRBJ2-1; 7 bases map to TRBD2. The CDR3 is made up of 15 amino acids. The V gene end was trimmed by 0 bases and the J gene end by 4 bases; junction bases not matched to a gene: 4. Germline CDR1 and CDR2: SGHRS and YFSETQ. CDR3 loop: CASSLAASGYNEQFF. The CDR3 bases are TGCGCCAGCAGCTTGGCGGCTAGCGGATACAATGAGCAGTTCTTC.

The table lists this clonotype with many counts. In a library made to pick up alpha chains, this beta chain is a stray read with a size that means little. This chain links TRBV4-1 with TRBJ2-1, with D uncertain. The CDR3 has 13 amino acids. Trimming removed 0 bases from V and 4 bases from J, with 4 bases in between. Germline values: CDR1 MGHRA, CDR2 YSYEKL. The DNA of the CDR3 is TGCGCCAGCAGCCAAGACGCGTACAATGAGCAGTTCTTC. This sequence encodes CASSQDAYNEQFF.

Remarks on this clonotype: Since it is a stray read in a library aimed at alpha chains, this beta chain has a size that is not meaningful. The chain links TRBV28 to TRBJ2-7; D is unclear. The germline V gene encodes CDR1 MDHEN and CDR2 SYDVKM. Trimming left V 2 bases short and J 0 bases short, with 14 bases between. CDR3 length equals 16 residues. DNA of the CDR3: TGTGCCAGCAGTTTACCGTCCTCTTTTAGCTCCTACGAGCAGTACTTC. Translated, it gives CASSLPSSFSSYEQYF.

At least ten counts were recorded for this clonotype. Found in a library prepared for alpha chains, this beta chain is an off-target read, and its abundance has little meaning. The chain employs TRBV7-9 and TRBJ1-2, with 7 bases fitting TRBD1. CDR3 length equals 16 residues. Germline CDR1 is SEHNR and CDR2 is FQNEAQ (reference sequence). V was clipped by 5 bases and J by 4 bases; unmatched bases: 13. CDR3: CASSHSTGALVYGYTF. For the CDR3, the DNA is TGTGCCAGCAGCCACTCCACAGGGGCACTTGTCTATGGCTACACCTTC.

This clonotype showed up many times. The size of this beta chain means little, since it is a stray read in a library made for alpha chains. This chain connects TRBV5-4 to TRBJ1-2, with D possibly matching TRBD1 (5 bases). The V end was cut by 0 bases, the J end by 6 bases, with 21 bases between. Germline V gene data show CDR1 as SGHNT and CDR2 as YYREEE (reference sequence). The CDR3 is made up of 17 amino acids. CDR3 DNA sequence: TGTGCCAGCAGCTTGGGGCAGGGAATCGAGAATGCCCATGGCTACACCTTC. This encodes CASSLGQGIENAHGYTF.

This clonotype was seen many times. The library was prepared for alpha chains; this beta chain is a stray read, so its frequency means little. V and J are TRBV5-1 and TRBJ1-5, with 8 positions matching TRBD1. CDR1 and CDR2 from the germline V gene are SGHRS and YFSETQ. The CDR3 contains 19 residues. J gave up 0 bases and V 4 bases, and 15 bases lay outside the gene matches. The CDR3 bases are TGCGCCAGCAGCCTCCCGGGACAGGCGCAGCAGGATAGCAATCAGCCCCAGCATTTT. Its translation is CASSLPGQAQQDSNQPQHF.

This clonotype occurred a few times. This beta chain came through as a stray read in a library set up for alpha chains, and its size says little. This chain joins TRBV4-1 and TRBJ2-7, with 8 bases lining up with TRBD1. With V trimmed by 6 bases and J by 3 bases, 4 bases remained unmatched. CDR1 and CDR2 from the germline V gene are MGHRA and YSYEKL. CDR3 length: 13 residues. CDR3 in amino acids: CASSLTGGYEQYF. CDR3 sequence (DNA): TGCGCCAGCAGTCTAACAGGGGGCTACGAGCAGTACTTC.

In this sample, this clonotype turned up many times. The library was built for alpha chains, so this beta chain is an off-target read and its size means little. The chain combines TRBV10-3 with TRBJ2-5, with no clear D. CDR3 length equals 13 residues. The V and J ends lost 3 bases and 4 bases respectively, with 9 bases between them. Germline CDR1 ENHRY, CDR2 SYGVKD. This chain's CDR3 is CAISDLGTETQYF. CDR3 DNA: TGTGCCATCAGTGATCTGGGTACAGAGACCCAGTACTTC.

By share, this clonotype counts as medium-sized. Found in a library prepared for alpha chains, this beta chain is an off-target read, and its abundance has little meaning. The chain recombines TRBV29-1 with TRBJ1-2, with D hard to call. V dropped 7 bases and J dropped 4 bases, with 13 bases sitting between them. This CDR3 has 12 amino acids. Looked up from germline, CDR1 is SQVTM and CDR2 is ANQGSEA. In DNA, the CDR3 is TGCAGCGCCCTATCACACCCCTATGGCTACACCTTC. Residues: CSALSHPYGYTF.